This entry concerns a single T cell receptor (beta chain). Different DNA sequences within this sample yield the same CDR3. Germline CDR1 GTSNPN, CDR2 SVGIG (reference sequence). The CDR3 consists of 13 residues. V was pared by 3 bases and J by 2 bases, with 2 bases of the junction left unmatched. The data stem from a study of shared T cell receptors in the human thymus. Some clones are missing from TCRdb's copy, which holds only in-frame ones; the method was immunoSEQ multiplex PCR. The sample holds about 380,000 clones; 95% are singletons and the top ten take roughly 0.02%. The genes are TRBV30 and TRBJ2-7, with 9 positions matching TRBD1. This receptor was obtained from a human donor. The sample taken for sequencing was thymocytes. This chain's CDR3 is CAWRDRGPYEQYF. The CDR3 bases are TGTGCCTGGAGGGACAGGGGTCCCTACGAGCAGTACTTC.